These T cell receptor beta chains were read from a single sample in a study of shared clonotypes between healthy human individuals. Only in-frame clones appear in the TCRdb table, and some are missing; sequencing was by immunoSEQ multiplex PCR. The sample has roughly 600,000 clones; about 98% are singletons. The sequenced material came from naive CD8+ T cells sorted from blood. These receptors came from a man aged 25 to 40 in good health. Each CDR3 is given with its conserved first and last residue. D genes are given only for firm matches. For some rows the clone size is stated as once, few or many, or as a class when expanded; others skip it.

>TRBD2|TRBV5-6|-|TRBJ2-7
TGTGCCAGCAGCTTGAGTGGACTAGCGGACGAGCAGTACTTC
CASSLSGLADEQYF
>-|TRBV9|-|TRBJ1-3
TGTGCCAGCAGCGTAGTGGAGTTCCTAAGCTCTGGAAACACCATATATTTT
CASSVVEFLSSGNTIYF
>-|TRBV27|-|TRBJ2-7
TGTGCCAGCAGTTTTATAGGTTACTCCTACGAGCAGTACTTC
CASSFIGYSYEQYF
>-|TRBV27|-|TRBJ2-4
TGTGCCACCAGACAATCACTAGCCAAAAACATTCAGTACTTC
CATRQSLAKNIQYF
>-|TRBV7-9|-|TRBJ1-1
TGTGCCAGCAGCTACATAACAGGGTCGACGAACACTGAAGCTTTCTTT
CASSYITGSTNTEAFF
>TRBD1|TRBV29-1|-|TRBJ2-7
TGCAGCGTAATGGACAGGGGGAGCTACGAGCAGTACTTC
CSVMDRGSYEQYF
>TRBD1|TRBV29-1|-|TRBJ1-2
TGCAGCGTTGTTATTGGGCAGGGGGCCACCTTC
CSVVIGQGATF
>-|TRBV9|-|TRBJ2-1
TGTGCCAGCGGAAGCCTCGTTTCAGTGTCGGGGGATGAGCAGTTCTTC
CASGSLVSVSGDEQFF
>-|TRBV11-2|-|TRBJ1-1
TGTGCCAGCAGCCGGAGGAAGGGAAGTGTGGACACTGAAGCTTTCTTT
CASSRRKGSVDTEAFF
>-|TRBV7-9|-|TRBJ1-1
TGTGCCAGCGGGCAGGAGCCGAACACTGAAGCTTTCTTT
CASGQEPNTEAFF
>-|TRBV4-3|-|TRBJ2-1
TGCGCCAGCAGCCAAGGATTATTCCTCAATGAGCAGTTCTTC
CASSQGLFLNEQFF
>-|TRBV4-1|-|TRBJ2-7
TGCGCCAGCAGCCAAGATAGGTTAGAACGATTCTACGAGCAGTACTTC
CASSQDRLERFYEQYF
>-|TRBV27|-|TRBJ2-6
TGTGCCAGCAGTTTATTTCCTGGGGCCAACGTCCTGACTTTC
CASSLFPGANVLTF
>TRBD1|TRBV27|-|TRBJ1-1
TGTGCCAGCAGTCCCGGGACAGCTGAAGCTTTCTTT
CASSPGTAEAFF
>-|TRBV25-1|-|TRBJ1-5
TGTGCCAGGATTCCCCCCCCTGTTGGCTACCAGGCGATTCCCCAGCATTTT
CARIPPPVGYQAIPQHF
>TRBD1|TRBV19|-|TRBJ2-7
TGTGCCAGTAGTTCCGGGACAGGGTCCTACGAGCAGTACTTC
CASSSGTGSYEQYF
>TRBD1|TRBV6-6|-|TRBJ1-5
TGTGCCAGCAGTTACTCCCGGACAGGGAAGAACCAGCCCCAGCATTTT
CASSYSRTGKNQPQHF
>TRBD2|TRBV27|-|TRBJ2-7
TGTGCCAGCAGTTTATCGGTTCTAGCGGGGGCCTACGAGCAGTACTTC
CASSLSVLAGAYEQYF
>-|TRBV27|-|TRBJ1-5
TGTGCCAGGGTCCCCGGCGGGACTCAGCCCCAGCATTTT
CARVPGGTQPQHF
>-|TRBV5-1|-|TRBJ2-7
TGCGCCAGCAGCTTGGATGAGTACTACGAGCAGTACTTC
CASSLDEYYEQYF
>TRBD1|TRBV2|-|TRBJ1-3
TGTGCCAGCAGTGAAGGCCGGGACAGAATCTCTGGAAACACCATATATTTT
CASSEGRDRISGNTIYF
>-|TRBV2|few|TRBJ2-7
TGTGCCAGCGGCGAGGGTCGCTCCTACGAGCAGTACTTC
CASGEGRSYEQYF
>-|TRBV29-1|-|TRBJ2-2
TGCAGCGCGCTGGACTCCAACACCGGGGAGCTGTTTTTT
CSALDSNTGELFF
>TRBD2|TRBV7-2|-|TRBJ2-7
TGTGCCAGCAGCCCGTTAGCGGGAGTGCGCGAGCAGTACTTC
CASSPLAGVREQYF
>TRBD1|TRBV7-9|-|TRBJ2-7
TGTGCCAGCAGCTTAGAACGGGACAGGGCGAGCGAGCAGTACTTC
CASSLERDRASEQYF
>-|TRBV27|once|TRBJ1-4
TGTGCCAGCAGTTTACTCGGGGAAAATGAAAAACTGTTTTTT
CASSLLGENEKLFF
>-|TRBV5-1|-|TRBJ2-3
TGCGCCAGCAGCTTGTACCCCAACCACGCAGATACGCAGTATTTT
CASSLYPNHADTQYF
>TRBD2|TRBV7-9|-|TRBJ2-1
TGTGCCAGCAGCTTTTTGACTACTAGCGGGTCGAACAATGAGCAGTTCTTC
CASSFLTTSGSNNEQFF
>-|TRBV21-1|-|TRBJ2-5
TGTGCCAGCAGCAAAGCCCCCAGGGGATTGGGGGAGACCCAGTACTTC
CASSKAPRGLGETQYF
>-|TRBV29-1|-|TRBJ1-4
TGCAGCGTCGGTGTTGGAATCAGGACGGATAATGAAAAACTGTTTTTT
CSVGVGIRTDNEKLFF
>TRBD1|TRBV27|-|TRBJ2-7
TGTGCCAGCAGTTTAAGGCCAGGGGGCTTCTACGAGCAGTACTTC
CASSLRPGGFYEQYF
>-|TRBV7-6|-|TRBJ2-3
TGTGCCAGCAAGGGGGCGGGGCCCAGCACAGATACGCAGTATTTT
CASKGAGPSTDTQYF
>-|TRBV10-3|-|TRBJ2-7
TGTGCCATCAGTGAGTCGAACTCCTACGAGCAGTACTTC
CAISESNSYEQYF
>TRBD2|TRBV11-1|-|TRBJ2-1
TGTGCCAGCAGACCCCGGACTAGCGGGACAGTAGATGAGCAGTTCTTC
CASRPRTSGTVDEQFF
>-|TRBV6-4|-|TRBJ1-1
TGTGCCAGCAGTGACTCGATGGTGGGGAGGCGGATCACTGAAGCTTTCTTT
CASSDSMVGRRITEAFF
>TRBD1|TRBV2|-|TRBJ1-3
TGTGCCAGCACCTATGGGGCAGGGGGCGACGGAGTATTCGGAAACACCATATATTTT
CASTYGAGGDGVFGNTIYF
>-|TRBV9|-|TRBJ1-1
TGTGCCAGCAGCGGAGACATCGACGCCGAAGCTTTCTTT
CASSGDIDAEAFF
>TRBD2|TRBV9|-|TRBJ2-7
TGTGCCAGCAGCCACGGGGGGGATGAGCAGTACTTC
CASSHGGDEQYF
>TRBD1|TRBV28|-|TRBJ1-2
TGTGCCAGCAGTTTAACCGGGACAGACGTTGGCTACACCTTC
CASSLTGTDVGYTF
>-|TRBV5-5|-|TRBJ2-7
TGTGCCAGCAGCTTGGACAGTCTGGCCGAGCAGTACTTC
CASSLDSLAEQYF
>-|TRBV18|once|TRBJ2-1
TGTGCCAGCTCACCAGACAATAGCGAGGAAAACAATGAGCAGTTCTTC
CASSPDNSEENNEQFF
>TRBD2|TRBV5-4|-|TRBJ2-7
TGTGCCAGCAGCCCTGAACCTAGCGGGGGGTACTACGAGCAGTACTTC
CASSPEPSGGYYEQYF
>-|TRBV15|-|TRBJ1-5
TGTGCCACCCGGGAAATCGGCAATCAGCCCCAGCATTTT
CATREIGNQPQHF
>TRBD1|TRBV5-4|-|TRBJ1-2
TGTGCCAGCAGCTTTCAGGGGGCAGGAGGGAATGGCTACACCTTC
CASSFQGAGGNGYTF
>-|TRBV5-6|-|TRBJ2-7
TGTGCCAGCAGCCGCCCAAGAGAGGGCCTTTACGAGCAGTACTTC
CASSRPREGLYEQYF
>-|TRBV7-9|-|TRBJ2-2
TGTGCCAGCAGCCCCCATGGGGGAGAGGTTGCCGGGGAGCTGTTTTTT
CASSPHGGEVAGELFF